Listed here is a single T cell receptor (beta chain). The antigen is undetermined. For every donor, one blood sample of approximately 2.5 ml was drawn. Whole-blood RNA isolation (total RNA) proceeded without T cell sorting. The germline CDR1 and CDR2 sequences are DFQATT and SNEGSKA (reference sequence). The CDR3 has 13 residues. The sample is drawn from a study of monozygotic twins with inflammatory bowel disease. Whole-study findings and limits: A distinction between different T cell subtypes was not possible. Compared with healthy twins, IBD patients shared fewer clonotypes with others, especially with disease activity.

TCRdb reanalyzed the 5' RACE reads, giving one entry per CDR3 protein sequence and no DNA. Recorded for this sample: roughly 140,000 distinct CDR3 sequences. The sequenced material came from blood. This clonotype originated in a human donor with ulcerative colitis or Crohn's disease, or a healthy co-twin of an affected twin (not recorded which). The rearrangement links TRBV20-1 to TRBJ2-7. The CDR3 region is CHALPASTYEQYF.